The 11 T cell receptor beta chains in this list originate from one sample, sequenced in a study of blood T cell repertoires in COVID-19. Repertoires were generated with immunoSEQ multiplex PCR, while TCRdb's copy carries only in-frame clones and drops some. This sample has approximately 300,000 clones, with around 81% found just once. The specimen was peripheral blood. The receptors were gathered from a person aged 70 to 80 with COVID-19, enrolled during active disease.

The chain is built from TRBV7-6 and TRBJ1-2, with TRBD1 as a possible D gene (6 bases). V was cut by 5 bases and J by 4 bases, with 11 bases left in between. CDR3 length: 13 residues. Germline lookup yields CDR1 SGHVS and CDR2 FNYEAQ. The CDR3, as DNA: TGTGCCAGCAGCCAAGGACAGCTCTATGGCTACACCTTC. Its protein product is CASSQGQLYGYTF.

This sequence joins TRBV28 and TRBJ2-1; 9 nucleotides agree with TRBD1. The germline V gene has CDR1 MDHEN and CDR2 SYDVKM. This CDR3 region has 17 residues. V was pared by 4 bases and J by 6 bases, with 13 bases of the junction left unmatched. The CDR3: CASSSDLGTGLGNEQFF. For the CDR3, the DNA is TGTGCCAGCAGTTCGGACCTTGGGACAGGGCTGGGCAATGAGCAGTTCTTC.

This clone turned up a few times. The rearrangement uses TRBV28 and TRBJ2-1; D may be TRBD1 (5 bases). Germline V gene data show CDR1 as MDHEN and CDR2 as SYDVKM. The CDR3 totals 14 residues. The V end lost 3 bases, the J end lost 2 bases, and 8 bases lay between the germline ends. CDR3 sequence: CASSLTETYNEQFF. CDR3 sequence (DNA): TGTGCCAGCAGTTTGACAGAAACCTACAATGAGCAGTTCTTC.

The chain carries TRBV7-2 and TRBJ2-3, with TRBD1 matching over 11 bases. With V trimmed by 2 bases and J by 5 bases, 6 bases remained unmatched. Germline V gives CDR1 SGHTA, CDR2 FQGNSA. CDR3 length: 16 amino acids. The CDR3 DNA is TGTGCCAGCAGCTTAACCAGGACAGGGGGCTTAGATACGCAGTATTTT. It yields the protein CASSLTRTGGLDTQYF.

The rearrangement uses TRBV5-1 and TRBJ2-5; weak D call: TRBD1 (6 bases). Trimming cost V 4 bases and J 4 bases, with 11 bases left between them. The CDR3 runs to 13 residues. Germline lookup yields CDR1 SGHRS and CDR2 YFSETQ. This chain's CDR3 is CASSNTGTETQYF. In DNA form, the CDR3 reads TGCGCCAGCAGCAACACAGGGACAGAGACCCAGTACTTC.

The chain links TRBV5-4 to TRBJ2-1, with 8 bases fitting TRBD1. V was pared by 3 bases and J by 5 bases, with 13 bases of the junction left unmatched. The CDR3 sequence is 17 residues long. Germline CDR1 SGHNT, CDR2 YYREEE (reference sequence). This chain's CDR3 is CASSWGPFGQGNNEQFF. CDR3 DNA: TGTGCCAGCAGCTGGGGACCCTTTGGACAGGGAAACAATGAGCAGTTCTTC.

J is TRBJ1-3 and V is TRBV7-7; D possibly corresponds to TRBD1 (5 bases). The CDR3 length is 16 residues. Trimming pared 6 bases from V and 4 bases from J, leaving 19 bases between. Germline V gene data show CDR1 as SSHAT and CDR2 as FNYEAQ (reference sequence). CDR3 sequence: CASSAGLPGAGNTIYF. The CDR3 region has the DNA TGTGCCAGCAGTGCGGGACTCCCTGGGGCAGGAAACACCATATATTTT.

The chain joins TRBV19 to TRBJ2-3; 7 bases align to TRBD1. The CDR3 has 14 amino acids. The germline V gene encodes CDR1 LNHDA and CDR2 SQIVND (reference sequence). Losses at the gene ends were 7 bases for V and 4 bases for J; bases not matched to a gene: 8. As DNA, the CDR3 is TGTGCCAGTAACCCGGGACAGAGGGCAGATACGCAGTATTTT. This translates into CASNPGQRADTQYF.

Ten or more counts support this clone. This CDR3 is also generated by other DNA sequences in the sample. The chain uses TRBV5-6 and TRBJ2-7, with D tentatively TRBD2 (5 bases). Trimming removed 1 base at V and 1 base at J, with 9 bases between. CDR3 length: 14 amino acids. In germline, CDR1 is SGHDT, CDR2 YYEEEE. The CDR3 coding sequence is TGTGCCAGCAGCTTGCCCGGGGAATCCTACGAGCAGTACTTC. Encoded protein: CASSLPGESYEQYF.

This chain uses TRBV27 with TRBJ1-3; D ambiguous. There are 15 residues in the CDR3. Trimming pared 6 bases from V and 0 bases from J, leaving 12 bases between. Germline CDR1 MNHEY, CDR2 SMNVEV (reference sequence). Here the CDR3 reads CASRITYSSGNTIYF. The CDR3 coding sequence is TGTGCCAGCAGAATAACGTATAGCTCTGGAAACACCATATATTTT.

This sequence joins TRBV15 and TRBJ2-1; D may be TRBD1 (5 bases). The germline gives CDR1 LNHNV, CDR2 YYDKDF (reference sequence). This CDR3 is 15 amino acids long. The ends were cut back, 0 bases at V and 5 bases at J, with 11 bases in the middle. CDR3 loop: CATSRDGAIDNEQFF. CDR3 nucleotide sequence: TGTGCCACCAGCAGAGATGGGGCTATCGACAATGAGCAGTTCTTC.